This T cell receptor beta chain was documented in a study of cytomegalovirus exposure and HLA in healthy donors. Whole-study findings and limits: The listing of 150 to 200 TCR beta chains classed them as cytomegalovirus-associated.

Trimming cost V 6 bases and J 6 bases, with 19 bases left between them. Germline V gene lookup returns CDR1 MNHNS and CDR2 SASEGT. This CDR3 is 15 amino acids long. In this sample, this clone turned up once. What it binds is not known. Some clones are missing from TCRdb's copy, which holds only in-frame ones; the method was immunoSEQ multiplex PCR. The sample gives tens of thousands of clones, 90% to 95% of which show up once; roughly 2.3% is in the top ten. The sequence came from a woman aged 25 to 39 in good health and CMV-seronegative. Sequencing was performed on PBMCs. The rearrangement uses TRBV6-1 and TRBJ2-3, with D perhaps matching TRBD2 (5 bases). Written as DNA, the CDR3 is TGTGCCAGCAGGTCCGCGGGCGAATATCGGGATACGCAGTATTTT. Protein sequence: CASRSAGEYRDTQYF.